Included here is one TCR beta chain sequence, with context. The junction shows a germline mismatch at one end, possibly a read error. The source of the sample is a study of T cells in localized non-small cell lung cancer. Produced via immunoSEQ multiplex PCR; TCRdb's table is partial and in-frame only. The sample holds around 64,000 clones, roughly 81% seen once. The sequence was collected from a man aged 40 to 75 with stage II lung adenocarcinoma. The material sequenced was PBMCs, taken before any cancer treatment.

The CDR3 sequence: CASREDRKTEQYF. DNA of the CDR3: TGTGCCAGCCGTGAGGACAGGAAGACCGAGCAGTACTTC. The chain employs TRBV25-1 and TRBJ2-7, with 7 bases lining up with TRBD1. The CDR3 length is 13 residues. Germline CDR1 MGHDK, CDR2 SYGVNS.